The rows below give T cell receptor beta chains drawn from one sample of a study of T cells in Graves' hyperthyroidism and ophthalmopathy. MiXCR was run by TCRdb on the multiplex PCR reads, yielding one entry per CDR3 protein. The sample shows under 700,000 distinct CDR3 sequences, approximately 15% of them seen only once. Sequences were obtained from blood. These receptor sequences come from a woman in her late teens or twenties with Graves' hyperthyroidism. The CDR3 runs from the conserved cysteine through the conserved F or W. Fields, in order: V gene, D gene, clone size, J gene, CDR3 DNA, CDR3 protein. A D gene is named only where the DNA matches it firmly. Clone size is stated in some rows and not others, as once, few, many or a class when expanded.

>TRBV2|NA|many|TRBJ2-3
TGTGCCAGCAGTGATGGACTACTAGATACGCAGTATTTT
CASSDGLLDTQYF
>TRBV5-1|TRBD2|few|TRBJ2-7
TGCGCCAGCAAGTATGAACTAGCGGGGGGGGACCCTACGATTGAGCAGTACTTC
CASKYELAGGDPTIEQYF
>TRBV5-1|NA|NA|TRBJ2-1
TGCGCCAGCAGCTTGAAGAGGGGTTTAGTCAATGAGCAGTTCTTC
CASSLKRGLVNEQFF
>TRBV20-1|TRBD2|NA|TRBJ2-7
TGCAGTGCTAAGGTCGGCGGGGGGGCAGACGAGCAGTACTTC
CSAKVGGGADEQYF
>TRBV10-3|NA|NA|TRBJ1-1
TGTGCCATCGGACAGCGGGGGAACACTGAAGCTTTCTTT
CAIGQRGNTEAFF
>TRBV24-1|NA|many|TRBJ2-7
TGTGCCACCACTCTGGCACTCGGGACGGCTCGCTACGAGCAGTACTTC
CATTLALGTARYEQYF
>TRBV7-2|NA|many|TRBJ1-4
TGTGCCAGCAGCTTAGCCAGGGCGAAGACCGAGAAACTGTTTTTT
CASSLARAKTEKLFF
>TRBV20-1|NA|many|TRBJ1-1
TGCAGTGCCGTCACTACAGGGACCACTGAAGCTTTCTTT
CSAVTTGTTEAFF
>TRBV12-3/TRBV12-4|NA|many|TRBJ1-5
TGTGCCAGCAGTTTAAACTTGAATCAGCCCCAGCATTTT
CASSLNLNQPQHF
>TRBV2|NA|many|TRBJ2-6
TGTGCCAGCAGTGCCGGACAGATCCCTTCTGGGGCCAACGTCCTGACTTTC
CASSAGQIPSGANVLTF
>TRBV28|NA|many|TRBJ1-2
TGTGCCAGCAGTTTGTCAGTTGCCACCCTAGCCGGCTACACCTTC
CASSLSVATLAGYTF
>TRBV28|NA|many|TRBJ2-7
TGTGCCAGCACCTTAGACAGGACCTACGAGCAGTACTTC
CASTLDRTYEQYF
>TRBV6-1|NA|many|TRBJ1-1
TGTGCCAGCAAAACCAACACTGAAGCTTTCTTT
CASKTNTEAFF
>TRBV5-1|NA|few|TRBJ1-1
TGCGCCAGCGGCATGGGCACTGAAGCTTTCTTT
CASGMGTEAFF
>TRBV29-1|NA|few|TRBJ1-4
TGCAGCGTTCCGGACGGCGACAATGAAAAACTGTTTTTT
CSVPDGDNEKLFF
>TRBV12-3/TRBV12-4|NA|many|TRBJ2-3
TGTGCCAGCAGTTTAGCGGGGGGCGCAGATACGCAGTATTTT
CASSLAGGADTQYF
>TRBV5-1|TRBD1|NA|TRBJ2-5
TGCGCCAGCAGCATTCGGGACAGACAAGAGACCCAGTACTTC
CASSIRDRQETQYF
>TRBV11-2|TRBD1|NA|TRBJ1-3
TGTGCCAGCAGCCCATCCGTGGGGGGGAGGACAGGACCATTCTCTGGAAACACCATATATTTT
CASSPSVGGRTGPFSGNTIYF
>TRBV4-1|NA|few|TRBJ2-3
TGCGCCAGCAGCACCCCTTGGACTAACCCCCCAGATACGCAGTATTTT
CASSTPWTNPPDTQYF
>TRBV11-3|NA|many|TRBJ2-7
TGTGCCAGCAGCTTACCTCATGGACTAACTCCCTACGAGCAGTACTTC
CASSLPHGLTPYEQYF
>TRBV30|NA|many|TRBJ1-5
TGTGCCTGGAGTGAACAGCTCAATCAGCCCCAGCATTTT
CAWSEQLNQPQHF
>TRBV18|NA|NA|TRBJ2-3
TGTGCCAGCTCACCCCTCGCTAGCACAGATACGCAGTATTTT
CASSPLASTDTQYF
>TRBV24-1|TRBD2|many|TRBJ2-3
TGTGCCACCAGTGACCCTTCCTCTAGCGGGGGGGTTAAAGATACGCAGTATTTT
CATSDPSSSGGVKDTQYF
>TRBV3-1|NA|few|TRBJ1-2
TGTGCCAGCAGCCTTTTGGGGGCAGGGCACTATGGCTACACCTTC
CASSLLGAGHYGYTF
>TRBV2|NA|many|TRBJ1-4
TGTGCCAGCAGTGAGAGTAGAGAAAAACTGTTTTTT
CASSESREKLFF
>TRBV12-3/TRBV12-4|TRBD2|many|TRBJ2-5
TGTGCCAGCAGGGGACTAGCGGGAGGCCAAGAGACCCAGTACTTC
CASRGLAGGQETQYF
>TRBV10-3|TRBD1|few|TRBJ1-5
TGTGCCACTCAGGACAGGGACAATCAGCCCCAGCATTTT
CATQDRDNQPQHF
>TRBV6-2/TRBV6-3|NA|NA|TRBJ1-1
TGTGCCAGCGGGGGGATACCTTTCTTT
CASGGIPFF
>TRBV5-1|NA|many|TRBJ2-3
TGCGCCAGCAGTGCGGTAGCGAGGCCAGATACGCAGTATTTT
CASSAVARPDTQYF
>TRBV6-2/TRBV6-3|NA|few|TRBJ1-1
TGTGCCAGCAGTGTCCGCAGGGTGGGCACTGAAGCTTTCTTT
CASSVRRVGTEAFF
>TRBV7-9|TRBD1|few|TRBJ2-5
TGTGCCAGCAGCTGGGTTAGGACAGGGGGAGAGACCCAGTACTTC
CASSWVRTGGETQYF
>TRBV3-1|NA|many|TRBJ1-1
TGTGCCAGCAGCAGTCCCTATTCGCCCACTGAAGCTTTCTTT
CASSSPYSPTEAFF
>TRBV11-1|NA|many|TRBJ2-1
TGTGCCAGCAGCTTACAGACCGAGCAGTTCTTC
CASSLQTEQFF
>TRBV3-1|TRBD1|many|TRBJ1-2
TGTGCCAGCAGCCCTCGGCACCGGACAGGGGGCGGTGGCTACACCTTC
CASSPRHRTGGGGYTF
>TRBV6-5|TRBD1|NA|TRBJ1-2
TGTGCCAGCAGTTACAGGACAGGGGGGATCTATGGCTACACCTTC
CASSYRTGGIYGYTF
>TRBV6-1|TRBD2|NA|TRBJ2-5
TGTGCCAGCAGTGGCGGTTGGGGACTAGGACTACGAGAGACCCAGTACTTC
CASSGGWGLGLRETQYF
>TRBV5-1|TRBD2|NA|TRBJ2-2
TGCGCCAGCACCCCAACGGGAGGGTTCGGCACCGGGGAGCTGTTTTTT
CASTPTGGFGTGELFF
>TRBV5-1|TRBD1|NA|TRBJ1-6
TGCGCCAGCAGCTCTAGGACAGGCGGGGATTCACCCCTCCACTTT
CASSSRTGGDSPLHF
>TRBV12-3/TRBV12-4|NA|many|TRBJ1-2
TGTGCCAGCAGTTTAAGTAACAGAATTATTTATGGCTACACCTTC
CASSLSNRIIYGYTF
>TRBV16|TRBD2|many|TRBJ2-3
TGTGCCAGCAGCCGCCTCGGGGGGACCAGCACAGATACGCAGTATTTT
CASSRLGGTSTDTQYF
>TRBV12-3/TRBV12-4|TRBD2|many|TRBJ2-1
TGTGCCAGCAGCTCCCCGCGGGTGCGGGAGTGGAATGAGCAGTTCTTC
CASSSPRVREWNEQFF
>TRBV5-1|TRBD2|many|TRBJ2-1
TGCGCCAGCAGCAACGGACTAGCGGGAGGGCCTAATGAGCAGTTCTTC
CASSNGLAGGPNEQFF
>TRBV2|NA|NA|TRBJ1-5
TGTGCCAGCAGTGATCCAAGCGAGGGGCCCCAGCATTTT
CASSDPSEGPQHF
>TRBV2|NA|few|TRBJ1-3
TGTGCCAGCAGTGAATCGGTAGGGCCAAACACCATATATTTT
CASSESVGPNTIYF
>TRBV5-1|NA|many|TRBJ1-1
TGCGCCAGCAGCTTGGGTGCGGGCTCCAACACTGAAGCTTTCTTT
CASSLGAGSNTEAFF
>TRBV5-1|NA|few|TRBJ2-1
TGCGCCAGCAGCCCAGCAGGGGGGCGGAACTCATACAATGAGCAGTTCTTC
CASSPAGGRNSYNEQFF
>TRBV6-2/TRBV6-3|TRBD2|few|TRBJ2-2
TGTGCCAGCACTAGCGGGGAAGCCGGGGAGCTGTTTTTT
CASTSGEAGELFF
>TRBV27|NA|NA|TRBJ1-2
TGTGCCAGCAGCGACCGGCCCTATGGCTACACCTTC
CASSDRPYGYTF
>TRBV12-3/TRBV12-4|NA|NA|TRBJ2-1
TGTGCCAGCAGTTCCCCGGGGACGAGATTTTATTACAATGAGCAGTTCTTC
CASSSPGTRFYYNEQFF
>TRBV19|NA|NA|TRBJ1-4
TGTGCCAGTAGTACGCCGGGGGACGGACCTAATGAAAAACTGTTTTTT
CASSTPGDGPNEKLFF
>TRBV20-1|TRBD2|NA|TRBJ2-1
TGCAGTGCTAGTGATCGACTAGCGGGAGTCATAGGCAATGAGCAGTTCTTC
CSASDRLAGVIGNEQFF
>TRBV11-3|NA|NA|TRBJ2-6
TGTGCCAGCAGCCCGATCTGGGGGGACGGGGCCAACGTCCTGACTTTC
CASSPIWGDGANVLTF
>TRBV29-1|TRBD1|NA|TRBJ1-1
TGCAGCGGCCGGGACAGGAACACTGAAGCTTTCTTT
CSGRDRNTEAFF
>TRBV3-1|NA|few|TRBJ1-1
TGTGCCAGCACCGACGAGGGGGTTTATACTGAAGCTTTCTTT
CASTDEGVYTEAFF